The rows below give T cell receptor beta chains drawn from one sample of a study of OX40 agonist ivuxolimab in advanced cancers. Clones were sequenced by immunoSEQ multiplex PCR, and TCRdb holds only the in-frame ones, with some missing. The repertoire includes some 17,000 clones, roughly 72% of them detected once, and nearly 25% sits in the top ten. The sample consisted of CD4+ or CD8+ T cells sorted from blood, taken in a trial of the OX40 agonist ivuxolimab. All receptors come from an adult with an advanced solid tumor such as melanoma, head and neck, liver or kidney cancer. Each CDR3 is given with its conserved first and last residue. A D gene is named only where the DNA matches it firmly. Clone size is stated in some rows and not others, as once, few, many or a class when expanded.

CDR3aa: CASEDGETQYF
CDR3nt: TGTGCCAGCGAGGATGGGGAGACCCAGTACTTC
abundance: .
v_gene: TRBV28
j_gene: TRBJ2-5
d_gene: .

CDR3aa: CASRTSGGWDEQYF
CDR3nt: TGTGCCAGCAGAACTAGCGGGGGCTGGGACGAGCAGTACTTC
abundance: .
v_gene: TRBV27
j_gene: TRBJ2-7
d_gene: TRBD2

CDR3aa: CASSLFQGGQETQYF
CDR3nt: TGTGCCAGCAGCTTATTCCAGGGGGGGCAGGAGACCCAGTACTTC
abundance: once
v_gene: TRBV21-1
j_gene: TRBJ2-5
d_gene: .

CDR3aa: CASRRTGRNQPQHF
CDR3nt: TGTGCCAGCAGAAGGACAGGTCGCAATCAGCCCCAGCATTTT
abundance: .
v_gene: TRBV6-5
j_gene: TRBJ1-5
d_gene: TRBD1

CDR3aa: CASSQGTLPRETQYF
CDR3nt: TGCGCCAGCAGCCAGGGCACTCTCCCCCGAGAGACCCAGTACTTC
abundance: .
v_gene: TRBV4-3
j_gene: TRBJ2-5
d_gene: .

CDR3aa: CASFLGAGTPGGNEQFF
CDR3nt: TGTGCCAGCTTCCTCGGAGCGGGGACTCCAGGGGGGAATGAGCAGTTCTTC
abundance: .
v_gene: TRBV10-3
j_gene: TRBJ2-1
d_gene: .

CDR3aa: CASRLLGFGYTF
CDR3nt: TGTGCCAGCAGACTTCTAGGGTTCGGCTACACCTTC
abundance: .
v_gene: TRBV5-8
j_gene: TRBJ1-2
d_gene: .

CDR3aa: CASSPPGPAPYTQYF
CDR3nt: TGTGCCAGCAGTCCTCCGGGACCCGCCCCATATACGCAGTATTTT
abundance: .
v_gene: TRBV28
j_gene: TRBJ2-3
d_gene: .

CDR3aa: CASRYEPGQPQHF
CDR3nt: TGTGCCAGCAGGTACGAGCCGGGTCAGCCCCAGCATTTT
abundance: few
v_gene: TRBV28
j_gene: TRBJ1-5
d_gene: .

CDR3aa: CASSPLLVYSNQPQHF
CDR3nt: TGTGCCAGCAGTCCCTTATTGGTTTATAGCAATCAGCCCCAGCATTTT
abundance: .
v_gene: TRBV27
j_gene: TRBJ1-5
d_gene: .

CDR3aa: CASSERGVSNQPQHF
CDR3nt: TGTGCCAGCAGTGAAAGGGGAGTTAGCAATCAGCCCCAGCATTTT
abundance: once
v_gene: TRBV2
j_gene: TRBJ1-5
d_gene: .

CDR3aa: CASSSGLASSYEQYF
CDR3nt: TGTGCCAGCAGCTCGGGACTAGCCTCCTCCTACGAGCAGTACTTC
abundance: once
v_gene: TRBV9
j_gene: TRBJ2-7
d_gene: TRBD2

CDR3aa: CASSTPSAGSLEQYF
CDR3nt: TGTGCCAGCAGCACCCCGTCAGCGGGTTCCCTCGAGCAGTACTTC
abundance: .
v_gene: TRBV7-2
j_gene: TRBJ2-7
d_gene: .

CDR3aa: CATLVDEQYF
CDR3nt: TGTGCCACCTTGGTGGACGAGCAGTACTTC
abundance: .
v_gene: TRBV15
j_gene: TRBJ2-7
d_gene: .

CDR3aa: CASSLDRRGTDTQYF
CDR3nt: TGTGCCAGCAGCTTAGACCGGAGGGGCACAGATACGCAGTATTTT
abundance: .
v_gene: TRBV7-2
j_gene: TRBJ2-3
d_gene: .

CDR3aa: CASSYPSGGQETQYF
CDR3nt: TGTGCCAGCAGTTATCCCAGCGGGGGCCAAGAGACCCAGTACTTC
abundance: few
v_gene: TRBV6-4
j_gene: TRBJ2-5
d_gene: TRBD2

CDR3aa: CASSYGSEAFF
CDR3nt: TGTGCCAGCAGTTACGGGTCTGAAGCTTTCTTT
abundance: .
v_gene: TRBV6-6
j_gene: TRBJ1-1
d_gene: .

CDR3aa: CASEDGQGHGNTIYF
CDR3nt: TGTGCCAGCGAGGATGGCCAGGGGCATGGAAACACCATATATTTT
abundance: .
v_gene: TRBV6-6
j_gene: TRBJ1-3
d_gene: .

CDR3aa: CASSRHSGTETQYF
CDR3nt: TGTGCCAGCAGTAGACACTCAGGGACTGAGACCCAGTACTTC
abundance: .
v_gene: TRBV11-1
j_gene: TRBJ2-5
d_gene: .

CDR3aa: CASKNRGNTEAFF
CDR3nt: TGTGCCAGTAAAAACAGGGGAAACACTGAAGCTTTCTTT
abundance: few
v_gene: TRBV19
j_gene: TRBJ1-1
d_gene: TRBD1

CDR3aa: CASSYIVRGGTDTQYF
CDR3nt: TGTGCCAGCAGTTACATAGTGAGGGGTGGGACAGATACGCAGTATTTT
abundance: .
v_gene: TRBV6-5
j_gene: TRBJ2-3
d_gene: .

CDR3aa: CASSPEPRPYDGYTF
CDR3nt: TGTGCCAGCAGCCCTGAGCCACGGCCCTATGATGGCTACACCTTC
abundance: .
v_gene: TRBV2
j_gene: TRBJ1-2
d_gene: .

CDR3aa: CASSLTTSDWNTEAFF
CDR3nt: TGTGCCAGCAGTTTAACGACGTCCGACTGGAACACTGAAGCTTTCTTT
abundance: .
v_gene: TRBV28
j_gene: TRBJ1-1
d_gene: .

CDR3aa: CASSYGTSSYNEQFF
CDR3nt: TGTGCCAGCAGTTACGGGACTAGCTCCTACAATGAGCAGTTCTTC
abundance: .
v_gene: TRBV6-6
j_gene: TRBJ2-1
d_gene: TRBD2